This TCR beta chain was captured by sequencing in a study of T cells in Graves' hyperthyroidism and ophthalmopathy. Study in general: Any treatment followed the collection of peripheral blood at initial diagnosis.

Amplified TCR beta CDR3 regions derived from RNA transcripts. In the first-round RT-PCR of the TCR CDR3, the HTBI primer set was used. TCRdb processed the multiplex PCR reads anew with MiXCR; each CDR3 protein has one entry. The sample yields about 740,000 distinct CDR3 sequences, 12% to 15% seen once. Germline V gives CDR1 KGHSH, CDR2 LQKENI. This CDR3 spans 15 amino acids. With 4 bases removed from V and 4 bases from J, the gap between germline ends came to 16 bases. If no ophthalmopathy progression occurred within 18 months, Graves' hyperthyroidism was stable. Fresh 10 ml peripheral blood yielded PBMCs. This clonotype was recorded at least ten times.

The source material was blood. The chain links TRBV18 to TRBJ1-1; no definite D call. The source of this sequence is a young woman with Graves' hyperthyroidism. The CDR3 DNA sequence: TGTGCCAGCTCACGAACGACCGGTTTGGGCACTGAAGCTTTCTTT. It encodes CASSRTTGLGTEAFF.